The entry below gives a single T cell receptor beta chain sequence along with its context. A read error may account for a junction end that differs from germline. The record originates from a study of tumor-infiltrating lymphocytes in primary liver carcinoma. Germline DNA was extracted alongside blood RNA, which was obtained from unsorted whole blood. Making TCR beta cDNA involved around 500 ng total RNA and a constant-region primer. Investigators got TCR beta libraries out of three nested multiplex PCR rounds, done with slightly modified ARM-PCR. TCRdb re-analysed the multiplex PCR reads in MiXCR, keeping a single row per CDR3 protein. The sample holds roughly 330,000 distinct CDR3 sequences; almost 65% are singletons and the top ten take about 6.3%. This TCR was recovered from a man aged 40-49 years with primary liver carcinoma and hepatitis B virus infection. The source material was peripheral blood.

In nucleotides, the CDR3 is TGTGCCAGCAGTCACGGATCAAAAAGTCAGCCTCAGCATTTT. Amino acids: CASSHGSKSQPQHF. The chain employs TRBV11-2 and TRBJ1-5, with no clear D. This CDR3 comprises 14 residues. Germline CDR1 SGHAT, CDR2 FQNNGV.